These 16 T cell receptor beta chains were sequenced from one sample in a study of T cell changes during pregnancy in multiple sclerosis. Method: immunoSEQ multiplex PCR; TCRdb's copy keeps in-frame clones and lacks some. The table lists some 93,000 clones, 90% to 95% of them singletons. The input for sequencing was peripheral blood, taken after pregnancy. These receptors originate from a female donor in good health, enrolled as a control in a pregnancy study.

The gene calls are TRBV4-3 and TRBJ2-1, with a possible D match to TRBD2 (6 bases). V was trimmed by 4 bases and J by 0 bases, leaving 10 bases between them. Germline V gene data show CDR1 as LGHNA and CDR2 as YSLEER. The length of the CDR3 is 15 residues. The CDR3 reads CASSPGGSSYNEQFF. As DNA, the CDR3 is TGCGCCAGCAGCCCTGGAGGGAGCTCCTACAATGAGCAGTTCTTC.

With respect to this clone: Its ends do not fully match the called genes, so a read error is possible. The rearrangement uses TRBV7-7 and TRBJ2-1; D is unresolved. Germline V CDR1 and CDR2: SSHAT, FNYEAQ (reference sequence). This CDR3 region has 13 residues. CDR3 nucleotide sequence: TGTGCTAGCAGCTTGGAGCAAAACAATGAGCAGTTCTTC. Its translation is CASSLEQNNEQFF.

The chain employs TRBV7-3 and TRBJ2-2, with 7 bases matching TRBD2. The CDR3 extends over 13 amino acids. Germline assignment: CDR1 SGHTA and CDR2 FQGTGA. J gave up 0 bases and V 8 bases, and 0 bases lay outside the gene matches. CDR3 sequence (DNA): TGTGCCAGCGCGGGAGCGAACACCGGGGAGCTGTTTTTT. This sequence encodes CASAGANTGELFF.

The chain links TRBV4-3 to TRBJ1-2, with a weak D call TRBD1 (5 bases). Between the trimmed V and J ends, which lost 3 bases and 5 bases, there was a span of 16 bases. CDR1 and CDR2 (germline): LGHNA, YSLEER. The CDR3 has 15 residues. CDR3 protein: CASSQTSGLDYGYTF. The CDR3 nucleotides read TGCGCCAGCAGCCAGACCTCAGGGTTAGATTATGGCTACACCTTC.

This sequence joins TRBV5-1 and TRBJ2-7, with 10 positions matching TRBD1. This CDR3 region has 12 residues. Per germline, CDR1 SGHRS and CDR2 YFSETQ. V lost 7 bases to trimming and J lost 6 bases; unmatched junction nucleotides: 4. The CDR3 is CASFRDRGEQYF. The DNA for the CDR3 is TGCGCCAGCTTCCGGGACAGGGGCGAGCAGTACTTC.

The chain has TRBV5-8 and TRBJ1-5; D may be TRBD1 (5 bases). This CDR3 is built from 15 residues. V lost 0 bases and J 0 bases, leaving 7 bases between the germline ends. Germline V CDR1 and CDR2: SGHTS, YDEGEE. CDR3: CASSLGQYSNQPQHF. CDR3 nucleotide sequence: TGTGCCAGCAGCTTGGGACAGTATAGCAATCAGCCCCAGCATTTT.

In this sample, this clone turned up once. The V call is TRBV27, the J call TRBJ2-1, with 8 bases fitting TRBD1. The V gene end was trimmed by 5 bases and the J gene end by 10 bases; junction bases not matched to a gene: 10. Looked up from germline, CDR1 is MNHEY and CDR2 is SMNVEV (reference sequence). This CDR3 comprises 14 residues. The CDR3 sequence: CASSLQGQVLEQFF. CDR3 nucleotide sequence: TGTGCCAGCAGTCTACAGGGACAGGTCCTAGAGCAGTTCTTC.

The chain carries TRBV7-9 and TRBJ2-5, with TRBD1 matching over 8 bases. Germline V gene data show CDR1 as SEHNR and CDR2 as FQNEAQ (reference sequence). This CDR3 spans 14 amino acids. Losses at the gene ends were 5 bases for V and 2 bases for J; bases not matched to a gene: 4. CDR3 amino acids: CASSLTGAQETQYF. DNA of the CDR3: TGTGCCAGCAGCCTGACAGGGGCACAAGAGACCCAGTACTTC. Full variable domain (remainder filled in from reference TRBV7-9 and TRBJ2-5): DTGVSQNPRHKITKRGQNVTFRCDPISEHNRLYWYRQTLGQGPEFLTYFQNEAQLEKSRLLSDRFSAERPKGSFSTLEIQRTEQGDSAMYLCASSLTGAQETQYFGPGTRLLVL.

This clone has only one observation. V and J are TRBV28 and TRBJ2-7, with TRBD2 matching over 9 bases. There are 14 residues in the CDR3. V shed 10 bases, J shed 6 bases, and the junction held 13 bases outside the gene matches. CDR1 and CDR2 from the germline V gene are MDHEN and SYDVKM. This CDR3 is CATQGGGARSEQYF. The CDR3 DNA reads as TGTGCCACCCAGGGCGGGGGGGCCAGAAGCGAGCAGTACTTC.

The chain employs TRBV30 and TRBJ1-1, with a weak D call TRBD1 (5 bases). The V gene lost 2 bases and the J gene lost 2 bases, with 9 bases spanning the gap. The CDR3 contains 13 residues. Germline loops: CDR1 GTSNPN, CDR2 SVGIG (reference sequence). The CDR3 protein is CAWSIRVNTEAFF. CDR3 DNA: TGTGCCTGGAGTATCAGGGTTAACACTGAAGCTTTCTTT.

CDR3 in amino acids: CASSLAGQGRGNQPQHF. The CDR3 coding sequence is TGTGCCAGCAGCTTAGCAGGACAGGGTCGAGGCAATCAGCCCCAGCATTTT. The chain has TRBV7-9 and TRBJ1-5; 8 nucleotides line up with TRBD1. This CDR3 has 17 residues. The junction had 6 bases not matched to a gene; V was cut back by 0 bases and J by 2 bases. The germline gives CDR1 SEHNR, CDR2 FQNEAQ (reference sequence). The variable domain in full, with the rest retrieved from reference TRBV7-9 and TRBJ1-5, is DTGVSQNPRHKITKRGQNVTFRCDPISEHNRLYWYRQTLGQGPEFLTYFQNEAQLEKSRLLSDRFSAERPKGSFSTLEIQRTEQGDSAMYLCASSLAGQGRGNQPQHFGDGTRLSIL.

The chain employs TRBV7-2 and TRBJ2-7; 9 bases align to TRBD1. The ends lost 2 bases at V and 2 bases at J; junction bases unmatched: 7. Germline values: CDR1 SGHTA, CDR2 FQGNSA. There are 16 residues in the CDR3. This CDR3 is CASSLRGGDRAYEQYF. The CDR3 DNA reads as TGTGCCAGCAGCTTAAGGGGTGGGGACAGGGCCTACGAGCAGTACTTC.

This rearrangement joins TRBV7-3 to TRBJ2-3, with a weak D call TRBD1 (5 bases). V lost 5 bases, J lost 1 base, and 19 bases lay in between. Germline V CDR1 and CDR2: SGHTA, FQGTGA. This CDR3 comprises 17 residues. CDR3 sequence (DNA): TGTGCCAGCAGCGAGACGACAGCCTCCGCGGGCACAGATACGCAGTATTTT. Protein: CASSETTASAGTDTQYF. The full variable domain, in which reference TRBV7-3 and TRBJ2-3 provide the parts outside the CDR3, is GAGVSQTPSNKVTEKGKYVELRCDPISGHTALYWYRQSLGQGPEFLIYFQGTGAADDSGLPNDRFFAVRPEGSVSTLKIQRTERGDSAVYLCASSETTASAGTDTQYFGPGTRLTVL.

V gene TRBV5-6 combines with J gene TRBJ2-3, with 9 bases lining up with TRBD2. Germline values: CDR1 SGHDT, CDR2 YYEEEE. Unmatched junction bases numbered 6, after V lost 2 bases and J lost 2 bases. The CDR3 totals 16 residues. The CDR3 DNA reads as TGTGCCAGCAGCTTCGGCGGCGGGGGGGTCACAGATACGCAGTATTTT. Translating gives CASSFGGGGVTDTQYF.

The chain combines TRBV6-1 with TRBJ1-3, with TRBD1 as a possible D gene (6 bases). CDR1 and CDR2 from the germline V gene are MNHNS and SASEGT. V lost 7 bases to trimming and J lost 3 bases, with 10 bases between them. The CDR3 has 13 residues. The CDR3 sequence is CASMGAGGNTIYF. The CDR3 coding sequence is TGTGCCAGCATGGGGGCAGGTGGAAACACCATATATTTT.

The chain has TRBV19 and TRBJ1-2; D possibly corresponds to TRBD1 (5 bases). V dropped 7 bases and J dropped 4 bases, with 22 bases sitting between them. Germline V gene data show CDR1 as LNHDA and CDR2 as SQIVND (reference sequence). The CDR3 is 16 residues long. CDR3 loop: CASTRGGVGTVYGYTF. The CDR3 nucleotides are TGTGCCAGTACCCGCGGGGGGGTGGGGACCGTCTATGGCTACACCTTC.